This TCR beta chain is drawn from a study of blood T cell repertoires in COVID-19. Across the study: The study drew acute and convalescent COVID-19 samples from the United States, Italy and Spain.

In the original workflow: Researchers report that nucleated cell counts were estimated from reference gene primer amplification. Using immunoSEQ multiplex PCR, the repertoire was profiled, and TCRdb retains in-frame clones only, with some absent. V, J and clone size are taken as reported in that table, and D and trimming were inferred from the DNA itself. The sample comprises approximately 500,000 clones, 70% to 90% of which are singletons, and 3.2% rests with the top ten. The V gene's germline CDR1 is MGHDK and CDR2 SYGVNS. The CDR3 is 14 amino acids. V shed 4 bases and J shed 5 bases, with 15 bases lying between them.

This TCR derives from a human donor in a cohort sampled during active COVID-19. Sequencing used peripheral blood. This chain links TRBV25-1 with TRBJ2-7; D possibly corresponds to TRBD2 (5 bases). In DNA form, the CDR3 reads TGTGCCAGCAGTGGGGAGCGGCGGTACGACGAGCAGTACTTC. Encoded protein: CASSGERRYDEQYF.